Presented here are 27 T cell receptor beta chains from one specimen sequenced in a study of molecular identifiers for immune sequencing clone quantification. TCRdb itself ran the PCR reads through MiXCR, one entry per CDR3 protein. The data hold approximately 320,000 distinct CDR3 sequences, with roughly a quarter observed a single time. Sequencing input: naive CD8+ T cells from blood, with Jurkat cell RNA spiked in. The subset is: FACS-sorted CD8+CD4-CCR7+CD45RA+ naive T cells. These receptors originate from a human donor in good health. Some libraries in this study had Jurkat cell RNA spiked in.

In its sample, this clonotype was seen a few times. The chain joins TRBV10-3 to TRBJ1-2; perhaps TRBD1 as D (5 bases). Trimming left V 0 bases short and J 3 bases short, with 11 bases between. The germline V gene has CDR1 ENHRY and CDR2 SYGVKD. The CDR3 is 15 residues long. For the CDR3, the DNA is TGTGCCATCAGTGAGTCCGCAGGGTCCTACTATGGCTACACCTTC. Its protein product is CAISESAGSYYGYTF.

This clonotype appeared a few times. This chain links TRBV2 with TRBJ1-4, with D unresolved. Germline V gene sequence: CDR1 SNHLY, CDR2 FYNNEI. V dropped 0 bases and J dropped 6 bases, with 23 bases sitting between them. The CDR3 loop spans 19 amino acids. CDR3 nucleotide sequence: TGTGCCAGCAGTGAAGCGCTTCGGCCTCTTCCTCACGAGGATGAAAAACTGTTTTTT. Translated, it gives CASSEALRPLPHEDEKLFF.

Many counts were recorded for this clonotype. The V call is TRBV12-3 or TRBV12-4, the J call TRBJ1-5; 8 nucleotides align to TRBD1. With V trimmed by 6 bases and J by 6 bases, 7 bases remained unmatched. This CDR3 is 14 amino acids long. CDR3 nucleotide sequence: TGTGCCAGCAGCCACGGACAGGGCAGTCAGCCCCAGCATTTT. It yields the protein CASSHGQGSQPQHF.

The gene calls are TRBV7-9 and TRBJ2-2; no definite D call. Deletions cut 0 bases from V and 4 bases from J, with 9 bases between. The CDR3 contains 15 residues. The V gene's germline CDR1 is SEHNR and CDR2 FQNEAQ (reference sequence). DNA of the CDR3: TGTGCCAGCAGCTTAGCTTCAGTAAGCACCGGGGAGCTGTTTTTT. Amino acid sequence: CASSLASVSTGELFF.

Concerning this clonotype: A much larger clone lies one base from this, so it may be a read error. The chain employs TRBV19 and TRBJ1-6; D may be TRBD1 (6 bases). Looked up from germline, CDR1 is LNHDA and CDR2 is SQIVND (reference sequence). The CDR3 is 15 amino acids. Written as DNA, the CDR3 is TGTGCCAGTAGTATATCATCAGGGGCGAATTCACTCCTCCACTTT. It is translated as CASSISSGANSLLHF.

This clonotype occurred many times. The rearrangement joins TRBV7-9 to TRBJ2-2, with 8 bases that match TRBD2. Losses at the gene ends were 2 bases for V and 2 bases for J; bases not matched to a gene: 4. The length of the CDR3 is 16 residues. CDR1 and CDR2 (germline): SEHNR, FQNEAQ (reference sequence). CDR3 in DNA: TGTGCCAGCAGCTTATCCGCGGGAGGAAACACCGGGGAGCTGTTTTTT. It translates to CASSLSAGGNTGELFF. The full variable domain, with the rest looked up from reference TRBV7-9 and TRBJ2-2, is DTGVSQNPRHKITKRGQNVTFRCDPISEHNRLYWYRQTLGQGPEFLTYFQNEAQLEKSRLLSDRFSAERPKGSFSTLEIQRTEQGDSAMYLCASSLSAGGNTGELFFGEGSRLTVL.

This clonotype occurred a few times. This chain links TRBV14 with TRBJ2-7, with no clear D. V lost 4 bases and J 3 bases, leaving 13 bases between the germline ends. Germline CDR1 and CDR2: SGHDN and FVKESK. CDR3 length equals 14 residues. The DNA for the CDR3 is TGTGCCAGCAGCCCGCGCATACCCGTCTACGAGCAGTACTTC. Translation gives CASSPRIPVYEQYF.

This rearrangement joins TRBV6-6 to TRBJ1-1, with 9 bases that match TRBD1. This CDR3 contains 12 residues. The V segment lost 6 bases and the J segment 7 bases; nucleotides outside the gene matches: 3. From germline, CDR1 is MNHNY and CDR2 SVGAGI (reference sequence). For the CDR3, the DNA is TGTGCCAGCAGCCCGGGACAGGGTGAAGCTTTCTTT. Protein sequence: CASSPGQGEAFF.

The rearrangement links TRBV6-2 or TRBV6-3 to TRBJ1-4; D unresolved. V was clipped by 7 bases and J by 8 bases, with 11 bases between them. Germline V gene lookup returns CDR1 MNHEY and CDR2 SVGEGT. The CDR3 is 12 amino acids. The CDR3 is CASNGEEEKLFF. CDR3 sequence (DNA): TGTGCCAGCAACGGCGAAGAAGAAAAACTGTTTTTT.

This clonotype showed up just a few times. J is TRBJ1-1 and V is TRBV7-9, with D hard to call. Germline assignment: CDR1 SEHNR and CDR2 FQNEAQ (reference sequence). CDR3 length: 13 residues. V lost 5 bases and J 1 base, leaving 8 bases between the germline ends. CDR3 DNA: TGTGCCAGCAGCACGGACCGGAACACTGAAGCTTTCTTT. Amino acids: CASSTDRNTEAFF.

This clonotype turned up a few times. This chain connects TRBV28 to TRBJ2-7; 7 nucleotides agree with TRBD2. The CDR3 is 18 amino acids. Germline-derived CDR1 and CDR2 are MDHEN and SYDVKM. V gave up 6 bases and J gave up 2 bases; unmatched junction bases: 19. For the CDR3, the DNA is TGTGCCAGCAGCACCCGGGGATTTAATAGCGGGCCTGCCTACGAGCAGTACTTC. Amino acid sequence: CASSTRGFNSGPAYEQYF.

This clonotype was seen more than once but under ten times. The rearrangement joins TRBV14 to TRBJ2-7; D call uncertain. Germline assignment: CDR1 SGHDN and CDR2 FVKESK. V shed 4 bases and J shed 4 bases, with 8 bases lying between them. There are 12 residues in the CDR3. For the CDR3, the DNA is TGTGCCAGCAGCCGGTGGGGTTACGAGCAGTACTTC. Its protein product is CASSRWGYEQYF. The full variable domain, rest sourced from reference TRBV14 and TRBJ2-7, is EAGVTQFPSHSVIEKGQTVTLRCDPISGHDNLYWYRRVMGKEIKFLLHFVKESKQDESGMPNNRFLAERTGGTYSTLKVQPAELEDSGVYFCASSRWGYEQYFGPGTRLTVT.

This clonotype was detected ten times or more. This chain connects TRBV5-1 to TRBJ2-7; 15 bases map to TRBD2. This CDR3 is 15 amino acids long. The J segment lost 6 bases and the V segment lost 6 bases, leaving 7 bases of the junction unmatched. The germline CDR1 and CDR2 sequences are SGHRS and YFSETQ. This chain's CDR3 is CASTGTSGGSGEQYF. The CDR3 DNA reads TGCGCCAGCACCGGGACTAGCGGGGGGTCGGGCGAGCAGTACTTC.

Comments on this clonotype: One base away lies a much larger clone, so this may be a sequencing read error. The chain couples TRBV25-1 to TRBJ2-7, with 7 bases identical to TRBD2. V lost 11 bases to trimming and J lost 6 bases; unmatched junction nucleotides: 13. CDR3 length equals 13 residues. CDR1 MGHDK and CDR2 SYGVNS come from the germline V gene. The CDR3 DNA follows: TGTGCCCACTCGGGACTAACTCTCTGCGAGCAGTACTTC. It specifies CAHSGLTLCEQYF.

The genes are TRBV4-1 and TRBJ2-7; D perhaps matches TRBD2 (6 bases). CDR3 length: 15 amino acids. V was cut by 4 bases and J by 6 bases, with 19 bases left in between. Germline V gene data show CDR1 as MGHRA and CDR2 as YSYEKL. The CDR3 region is CASSPKSGTEGEQYF. The DNA of the CDR3 is TGCGCCAGCAGCCCCAAGTCTGGGACGGAGGGCGAGCAGTACTTC.

This clonotype came up many times. The chain carries TRBV19 and TRBJ2-4; D unclear. The germline V gene has CDR1 LNHDA and CDR2 SQIVND (reference sequence). This CDR3 region has 13 residues. The germline V and J ends were trimmed by 5 bases and 10 bases, with 15 bases remaining between them. The chain's CDR3 is CASSYLGLGIQYF. The CDR3 nucleotides read TGTGCCAGTAGTTACCTAGGCCTGGGGATTCAGTACTTC.

In this sample, this clonotype turned up many times. The CDR3 bases are TGCAGTGGGGGTCGAATGAACACTGAAGCTTTCTTT. This encodes CSGGRMNTEAFF. This chain connects TRBV20-1 to TRBJ1-1, with D hard to call. The CDR3 totals 12 residues. The V gene's germline CDR1 is DFQATT and CDR2 SNEGSKA (reference sequence). V was trimmed by 7 bases and J by 0 bases, leaving 9 bases between them.

This clonotype turned up a few times. The chain couples TRBV12-3 or TRBV12-4 to TRBJ1-1, with D perhaps TRBD1 (6 bases). CDR3 length: 15 residues. Trimming stripped 6 bases from V and 5 bases from J, with 19 bases between. CDR3 DNA: TGTGCCAGCAGCCCCCCAGGGGACTGGGATACTGAAGCTTTCTTT. This encodes CASSPPGDWDTEAFF.

This clonotype has just a few counts. The chain carries TRBV12-3 or TRBV12-4 and TRBJ1-6; D possibly corresponds to TRBD1 (6 bases). The CDR3 is made up of 14 amino acids. V was clipped by 5 bases and J by 7 bases, with 12 bases between them. The CDR3 bases are TGTGCCAGCAGTATAACAGGGTGGAATTCACCCCTCCACTTT. Protein sequence: CASSITGWNSPLHF.

This clonotype was seen repeatedly, ten times or more. The V call is TRBV7-6, the J call TRBJ2-2; 9 nucleotides match TRBD2. V trimming: 5 bases; J trimming: 6 bases; junction bases outside the gene matches: 16. Germline V gene lookup returns CDR1 SGHVS and CDR2 FNYEAQ. The CDR3 runs to 18 residues. CDR3 sequence: CASSPRQAGGPVSGELFF. The CDR3 bases are TGTGCCAGCAGCCCCCGCCAGGCGGGAGGGCCTGTATCCGGGGAGCTGTTTTTT. The full variable domain, with the rest looked up from reference TRBV7-6 and TRBJ2-2, is GAGVSQSPRYKVTKRGQDVALRCDPISGHVSLYWYRQALGQGPEFLTYFNYEAQQDKSGLPNDRFSAERPEGSISTLTIQRTEQRDSAMYRCASSPRQAGGPVSGELFFGEGSRLTVL.

This clonotype was picked up many times. The CDR3 DNA sequence: TGTGCCAGCAGCCCCGGGACAGGGGGGGATGAGCAGTACTTC. Translation gives CASSPGTGGDEQYF. The V and J genes are TRBV5-4 and TRBJ2-7, with TRBD1 identical over 11 bases. This CDR3 has 14 residues. In germline, CDR1 is SGHNT, CDR2 YYREEE (reference sequence). The ends lost 4 bases at V and 7 bases at J; junction bases unmatched: 7.

The chain joins TRBV11-2 to TRBJ1-3, with D uncertain. Per the germline V gene, CDR1 is SGHAT and CDR2 is FQNNGV. The CDR3 runs to 18 residues. The V end was cut by 0 bases, the J end by 0 bases, with 15 bases between. The CDR3 bases are TGTGCCAGCAGCTTAGATGTAGGAGCAGTCTACTCTGGAAACACCATATATTTT. It codes for CASSLDVGAVYSGNTIYF.

On this clonotype itself: This sequence may be a read error, since a much larger clone differs from it by one base. The V call is TRBV9, the J call TRBJ2-1; TRBD2 is a possible D gene (6 bases). Germline V lookup: CDR1 SGDLS, CDR2 YYNGEE. CDR3 length equals 14 residues. Trimming left V 7 bases short and J 4 bases short, with 15 bases between. For the CDR3, the DNA is TGTGCCAGCGGCGCGGAGGGTCTATACAATGAGCAGTTCTTC. This codes for CASGAEGLYNEQFF.

This clonotype was recorded a few times. V and J are TRBV6-2 or TRBV6-3 and TRBJ1-6; 7 nucleotides match TRBD1. The CDR3 spans 15 residues. Trimming removed 6 bases from V and 7 bases from J; junction bases left unmatched: 9. Germline CDR1 is MNHEY and CDR2 is SVGEGT. CDR3 amino acids: CASRAIRDRNSPLHF. In DNA form, the CDR3 reads TGTGCCAGCAGGGCCATCCGGGACAGAAATTCACCCCTCCACTTT.

This clonotype has a count of ten or more. The chain uses TRBV14 and TRBJ2-7; D not resolved. V was cut by 6 bases and J by 0 bases, with 9 bases left in between. The V gene's germline CDR1 is SGHDN and CDR2 FVKESK. The CDR3 runs to 13 residues. The CDR3 DNA is TGTGCCAGCAGACCCGACGGCTCCTACGAGCAGTACTTC. Its protein product is CASRPDGSYEQYF.

A word on this clonotype: Being one base from a much bigger clone, this may be a read error. The chain carries TRBV4-3 and TRBJ1-1; D is undetermined. The CDR3 is 19 amino acids. The germline gives CDR1 LGHNA, CDR2 YSLEER. CDR3 DNA sequence: TGCGCCAGCGGCCACCGAGTGTCGGGAGGGTTGGCGGCAGCTGCTGAAGCTTTCTTT. Translated, it gives CASGHRVSGGLAAAAEAFF.

This clonotype has only a few counts. The rearrangement joins TRBV3-1 to TRBJ2-7; TRBD1 or TRBD2 may be the D gene (5 bases each). CDR3 length equals 16 residues. Trimming took off 4 bases at V and 3 bases at J, with 19 bases between the two ends. Germline V gene lookup returns CDR1 LGHDT and CDR2 YNNKEL (reference sequence). CDR3: CASSPGTYHNFYEQYF. In DNA, the CDR3 is TGTGCCAGCAGCCCCGGGACCTACCACAATTTCTACGAGCAGTACTTC.